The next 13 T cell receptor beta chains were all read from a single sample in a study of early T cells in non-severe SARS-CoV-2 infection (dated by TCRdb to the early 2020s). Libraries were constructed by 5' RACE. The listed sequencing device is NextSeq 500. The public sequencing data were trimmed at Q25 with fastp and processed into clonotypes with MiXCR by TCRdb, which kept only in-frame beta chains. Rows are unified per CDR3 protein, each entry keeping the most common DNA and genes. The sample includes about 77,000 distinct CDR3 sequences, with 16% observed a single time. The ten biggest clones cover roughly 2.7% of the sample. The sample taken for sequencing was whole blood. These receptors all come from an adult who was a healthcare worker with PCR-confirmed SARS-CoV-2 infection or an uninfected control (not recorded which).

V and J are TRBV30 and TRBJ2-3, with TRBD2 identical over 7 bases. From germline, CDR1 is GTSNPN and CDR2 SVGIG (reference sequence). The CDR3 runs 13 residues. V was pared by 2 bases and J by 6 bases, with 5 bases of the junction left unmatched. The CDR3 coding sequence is TGTGCCTGGAGTCTGGGCGGGGGTGATACGCAGTATTTT. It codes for CAWSLGGGDTQYF.

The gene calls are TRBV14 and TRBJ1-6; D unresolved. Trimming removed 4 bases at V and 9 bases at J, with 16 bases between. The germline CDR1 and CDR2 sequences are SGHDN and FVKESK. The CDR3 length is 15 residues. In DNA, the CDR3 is TGTGCCAGCAGCCCCCCGGGAAAGCTGGGTTCACCCCTCCACTTT. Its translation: CASSPPGKLGSPLHF.

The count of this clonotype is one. The CDR3 loop reads CSPRSRTNNEQYF. For the CDR3, the DNA is TGCAGTCCACGCTCGCGGACGAACAATGAGCAGTACTTC. The rearrangement uses TRBV20-1 and TRBJ2-1, with D unclear. The DNA end is a closer match to TRBJ2-7, so the J assignment may be wrong. The CDR3 is 13 amino acids. The germline V gene encodes CDR1 DFQATT and CDR2 SNEGSKA (reference sequence).

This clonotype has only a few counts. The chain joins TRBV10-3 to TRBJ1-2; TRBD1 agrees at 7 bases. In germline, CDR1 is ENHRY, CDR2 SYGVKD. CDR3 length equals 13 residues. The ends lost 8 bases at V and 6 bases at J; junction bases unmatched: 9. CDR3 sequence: CAIGIQGNHGYTF. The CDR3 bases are TGTGCCATCGGAATACAGGGGAACCATGGCTACACCTTC.

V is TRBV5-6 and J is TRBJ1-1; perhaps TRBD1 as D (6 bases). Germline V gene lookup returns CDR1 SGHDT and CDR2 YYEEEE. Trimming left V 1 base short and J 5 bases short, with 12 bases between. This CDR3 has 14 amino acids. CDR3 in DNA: TGTGCCAGCAGCTTGCCGGCGGGGGCGACTGAAGCTTTCTTT. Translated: CASSLPAGATEAFF.

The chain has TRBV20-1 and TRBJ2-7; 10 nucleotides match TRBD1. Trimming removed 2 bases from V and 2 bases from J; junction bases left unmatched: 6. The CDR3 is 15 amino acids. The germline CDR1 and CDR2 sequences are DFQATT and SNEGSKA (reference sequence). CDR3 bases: TGCAGTGCTAGAAACCGGGACAGGGGAACCTACGAGCAGTACTTC. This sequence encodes CSARNRDRGTYEQYF.

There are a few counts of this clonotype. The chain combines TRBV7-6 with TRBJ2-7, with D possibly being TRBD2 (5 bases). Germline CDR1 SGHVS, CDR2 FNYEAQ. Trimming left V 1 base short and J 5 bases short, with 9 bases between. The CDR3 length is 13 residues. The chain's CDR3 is CASSLGPGNEQYF. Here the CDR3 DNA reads TGTGCCAGCAGCTTAGGTCCGGGAAACGAGCAGTACTTC. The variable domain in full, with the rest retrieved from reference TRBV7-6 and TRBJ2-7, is GAGVSQSPRYKVTKRGQDVALRCDPISGHVSLYWYRQALGQGPEFLTYFNYEAQQDKSGLPNDRFSAERPEGSISTLTIQRTEQRDSAMYRCASSLGPGNEQYFGPGTRLTVT.

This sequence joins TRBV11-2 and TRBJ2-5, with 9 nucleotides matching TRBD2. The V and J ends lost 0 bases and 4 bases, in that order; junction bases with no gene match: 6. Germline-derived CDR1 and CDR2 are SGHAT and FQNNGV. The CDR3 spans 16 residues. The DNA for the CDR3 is TGTGCCAGCAGCTTAGAGTTTGGCGGGAGGGGAGAGACCCAGTACTTC. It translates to CASSLEFGGRGETQYF.

The CDR3 region has the DNA TGTGCCAGCAGTCTCACAGGGAACGGGGAGCTGTTTTTT. Its translation is CASSLTGNGELFF. The chain carries TRBV12-3 or TRBV12-4 and TRBJ2-2; TRBD1 might be the D (6 bases). Trimming took off 5 bases at V and 7 bases at J, with 11 bases between the two ends. The CDR3 totals 13 residues.

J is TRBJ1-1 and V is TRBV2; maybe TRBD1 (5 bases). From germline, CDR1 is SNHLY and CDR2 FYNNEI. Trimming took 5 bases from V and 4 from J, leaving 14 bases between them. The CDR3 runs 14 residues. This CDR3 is CASSWGGDGTEAFF. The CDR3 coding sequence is TGTGCCAGCAGTTGGGGGGGGGATGGCACTGAAGCTTTCTTT.

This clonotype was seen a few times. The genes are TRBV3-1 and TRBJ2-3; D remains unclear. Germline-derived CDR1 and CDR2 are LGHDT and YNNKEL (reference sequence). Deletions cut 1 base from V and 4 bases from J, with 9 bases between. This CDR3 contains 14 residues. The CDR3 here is CASSQASRADTQYF. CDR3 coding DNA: TGTGCCAGCAGCCAAGCTAGTCGCGCAGATACGCAGTATTTT.

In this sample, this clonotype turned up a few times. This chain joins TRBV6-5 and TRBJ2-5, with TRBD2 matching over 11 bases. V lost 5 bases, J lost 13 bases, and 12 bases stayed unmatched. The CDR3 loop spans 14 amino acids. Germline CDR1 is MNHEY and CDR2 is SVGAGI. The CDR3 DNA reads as TGTGCCAGCAGTACTCTAGCGGGGGGAGGAGTTGCGTACTTC. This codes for CASSTLAGGGVAYF.

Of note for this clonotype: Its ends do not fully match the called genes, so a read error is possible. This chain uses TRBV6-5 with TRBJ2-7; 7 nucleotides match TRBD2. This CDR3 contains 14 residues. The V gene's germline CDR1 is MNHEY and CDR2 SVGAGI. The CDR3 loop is CASNYGEGSYEQYF. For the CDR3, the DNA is TGTGCCAGCAATTACGGGGAGGGCTCCTACGAGCAGTACTTC.